The clone carrying this TCR beta chain was seen only once. This sample is part of a study of T cells in Graves' hyperthyroidism and ophthalmopathy. This CDR3 contains 12 residues. The ends lost 3 bases at V and 8 bases at J; junction bases unmatched: 1. Amplification targeted TCR beta CDR3 regions from RNA transcripts. A set of HTBI primers served as the primers for a first-round RT-PCR of the TCR CDR3. TCRdb itself ran the multiplex PCR reads through MiXCR, one entry per CDR3 protein. This repertoire shows approximately 360,000 distinct CDR3 sequences, approximately 15% found once; its top ten account for roughly 26%.

This TCR was sampled from a young woman with Graves' hyperthyroidism that later progressed to Graves' ophthalmopathy. Sequenced input: blood. The chain links TRBV12-3 or TRBV12-4 to TRBJ2-1; TRBD2 agrees at 7 bases. The CDR3 DNA reads TGTGCCAGCAGTTTCAGCGGGGATGAGCAGTTCTTC. Translated, it gives CASSFSGDEQFF.